This note documents a single T cell receptor beta chain sequence. Its cognate antigen is unknown. This PCR relied on a set of 60 Vbeta primers and 13 Jbeta primers. Data came from immunoSEQ multiplex PCR; TCRdb stores just in-frame clones and leaves some out. The data show about 160,000 clones, over 70% seen once. This sample is drawn from a study of cytomegalovirus exposure and HLA in healthy donors. Germline CDR1 reads SGHDT; CDR2 reads YYEEEE. V dropped 1 base and J dropped 6; count of bases not matched to a gene: 4. CDR3 length equals 16 residues. Overall study findings and caveats: One variant, a missense change in DCLRE1C, was linked in a later analysis to TCR beta V- and J-gene trimming. In vitro testing confirmed a few CMV-associated chains as specific for CMV antigens.

The TCR originated in a woman in her thirties in good health and CMV-seronegative. V gene TRBV5-6 combines with J gene TRBJ2-1, with 13 nucleotides matching TRBD2. Sequenced input: PBMCs. The CDR3 DNA follows: TGTGCCAGCAGCTTGTGGGGGACTAGCGGGGTCAATGAGCAGTTCTTC. Its translation: CASSLWGTSGVNEQFF.